This T cell receptor (beta chain) was identified in a study of cytotoxic CD8 clonotypes in ibrutinib-treated CLL listed by TCRdb under 2021. Background for the entire study: The cohort included around 15 treatment-naive and roughly 10 relapsed/refractory patients; roughly 17 were IGHV unmutated. Samples at response were collected after a median of 12 months of treatment, with a range of 6 to 36 months. Of the 70 to 90 people in the trial, some 28 had longitudinal samples available. Cryopreserved peripheral blood mononuclear cells were collected before treatment, at response, and at either disease progression or sustained remission. Partial responses were observed in 24 patients and complete responses in 2; after a median follow-up of 68 months, remission was maintained in 14 patients and progression was observed in some twelve. An average of roughly 270,000 productive templates and some 99,000 productive rearrangements was obtained per sample. Patients were still on ibrutinib when every remission and progressive disease sample was collected.

Each clonotype received, on average, 10x coverage in deep resolution sequencing performed on a MiSeq, where the target depth lay between 1 in 1 million and 1 in 200,000 T cells. The immunoSEQ hsTCRB Kit was used to generate the TCR beta libraries. The study's processing was this. The data were analyzed with ImmunoSEQ Analyzer and ImmunoSEQ Data Assistant, and V, D and J gene assignments followed IMGT definitions. Clonality, with values ranging from 0 to 1, was calculated as one minus the normalized Shannon entropy of productive rearrangement frequencies. Only overrepresented clonotypes making up at least 0.05% of each patient's repertoire were included in the public clonotype analysis. Thirteen repertoires from age-matched healthy donors, obtained from immuneACCESS, served as clonality controls. Held by TCRdb, this immuneACCESS table contains in-frame sequences only and omits some clones. Under half of the omission traces to an unresolved V gene where checked; the cause of the rest is unknown. The DNA was the basis for D and trimming; V, J and clone size are from that table. In all, the sample holds around 25,000 clones, and 65% to 75% of those were seen once. The ten largest clones represent around 30% of the sample.

As to this clone: The antigen it binds to is not known. No qualities accompany the bases; no much larger clone lies one base away.

The label giving this sample's time point can be read as: approximately 25 months on ibrutinib. For TCR beta library preparation, about 2 micrograms of genomic DNA were isolated from cryopreserved PBMCs. High-throughput TCR beta sequencing was performed on longitudinal blood samples from CLL patients receiving ibrutinib monotherapy. The patients took part in an open-label, single-center phase 2 trial of ibrutinib monotherapy. Broader findings and caveats from the paper: Clonality rose at ibrutinib response, remained stable during sustained remission, and dropped back toward baseline at progression. Public clonotypes were rare and either shrank or stayed stable during treatment, and the rise in clonality at ibrutinib response reflected expansion of private clonotypes. At baseline, clonality was higher than in age-matched healthy donors and showed a strong correlation with circulating CD8+ T-cell counts. Sustained-remission and progressing patients did not have matched sampling times, and lymph node repertoires were not examined.

The receptor's source is a human donor with chronic lymphocytic leukemia. The starting material was PBMCs, obtained after 24 months of ibrutinib treatment.

The DNA sequence is given as TGTGCCAGTAGTATTGCTAGCGGGGCCTACAATGAGCAGTTCTTC. This sequence encodes CASSIASGAYNEQFF. This sequence uses TRBV19 and TRBJ2-1; the junction holds 9 bases that match TRBD2. Measured from the cysteine to the phenylalanine, the CDR3 is 15 residues long. Just CDR3 DNA is preserved here, 45 bases in frame from base 1. CDR1 and CDR2 were assigned from the germline V gene (reference sequence) as LNHDA and SQIVND. V and J are trimmed by 3 bases and 2 bases, and the gene matches miss 2 bases of the junction.